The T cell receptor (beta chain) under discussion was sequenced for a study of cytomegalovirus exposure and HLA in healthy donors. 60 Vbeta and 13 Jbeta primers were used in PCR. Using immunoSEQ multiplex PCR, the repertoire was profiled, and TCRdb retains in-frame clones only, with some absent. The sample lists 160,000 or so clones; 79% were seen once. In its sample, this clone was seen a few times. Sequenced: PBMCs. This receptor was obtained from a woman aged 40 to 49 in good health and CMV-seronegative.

CDR3 in DNA: TGTGCCAGCAGCTTGTCGACAGGGGGGCTGGGGCAAGAGACCCAGTACTTC. Amino acids: CASSLSTGGLGQETQYF. V gene TRBV7-8 combines with J gene TRBJ2-5; TRBD1 aligns across 9 bases. Unmatched junction bases numbered 10, after V lost 3 bases and J lost 2 bases. Looked up from germline, CDR1 is SGHVS and CDR2 is FQNEAQ. The CDR3 sequence is 17 residues long.